Below, 18 T cell receptor beta chains from the same sample are listed, as sequenced in a study of read filtering for tumor transcriptome and immune sequencing. The library was built from roughly 400 ng RNA with molecular barcoded adaptors for alpha/delta and beta/gamma chains. TCRdb re-called the reads with MiXCR, one entry per CDR3 protein. The sample has 45,000 to 50,000 distinct CDR3 sequences, 9.5% to 15% seen once. The sample comprised a population of CD138-negative cells sorted from bone marrow. The receptor source for this set is a donor over 35 with multiple myeloma.

This clonotype showed up many times. This chain uses TRBV3-1 with TRBJ1-5, with a weak D call TRBD1 (6 bases). In germline, CDR1 is LGHDT, CDR2 YNNKEL (reference sequence). Trimming left V 4 bases short and J 7 bases short, with 14 bases between. This CDR3 has 14 amino acids. CDR3 DNA sequence: TGTGCCAGCAGCCTTACAGGGCGTGCGCAGCCCCAGCATTTT. Protein product: CASSLTGRAQPQHF. Full variable domain (remainder filled in from reference TRBV3-1 and TRBJ1-5): DTAVSQTPKYLVTQMGNDKSIKCEQNLGHDTMYWYKQDSKKFLKIMFSYNNKELIINETVPNRFSPKSPDKAHLNLHINSLELGDSAVYFCASSLTGRAQPQHFGDGTRLSIL.

In regard to this clonotype: A read error is likely, as this CDR3 ends without the conserved phenylalanine or tryptophan. The DNA for the CDR3 is TGTGCCAGTAGTAACTCGGGGCTAGCGGCAGCAGGCGAGCAGTTCTCC. It specifies CASSNSGLAAAGEQFS. The V and J genes are TRBV19 and TRBJ2-1; TRBD2 matches 7 bases. The CDR3 contains 16 residues. Trimming took 4 bases from V and 10 from J; bases not matched to a gene: 16. The germline CDR1 and CDR2 sequences are LNHDA and SQIVND (reference sequence).

This clonotype was detected many times. The chain is built from TRBV6-1 and TRBJ1-5; D is uncertain. The CDR3 spans 13 residues. V lost 6 bases and J lost 7, with 13 bases in between. Germline values: CDR1 MNHNS, CDR2 SASEGT. Here the CDR3 reads CASSTTRIQPQHF. For the CDR3, the DNA is TGTGCCAGCAGCACTACCAGGATCCAGCCCCAGCATTTT.

This clonotype has just a few counts. This could be a read error, since a much larger clone is one nucleotide away. The chain carries TRBV4-1 and TRBJ2-1, with D hard to call. Trimming stripped 0 bases from V and 6 bases from J, with 15 bases between. Germline CDR1 and CDR2: MGHRA and YSYEKL. The CDR3 spans 16 residues. The CDR3 coding sequence is TGCGCCAGCAGCCAAGATGCACAGATAATCTGCAATGAGCAGTTCTTC. Its translation is CASSQDAQIICNEQFF.

This clonotype was seen repeatedly, ten times or more. V is TRBV19 and J is TRBJ1-6; D uncertain. CDR3 size: 13 residues. V lost 4 bases, J lost 5 bases, and 6 bases lay in between. The germline gives CDR1 LNHDA, CDR2 SQIVND (reference sequence). The CDR3 DNA reads TGTGCCAGTAGTACTCCCAATAATTCACCCCTCCACTTT. As protein: CASSTPNNSPLHF.

This clonotype turned up a few times. A clone one base away is much larger, so this may be a read error. The chain links TRBV5-1 to TRBJ2-1, with D possibly TRBD2 on 5 matching bases. This CDR3 spans 13 amino acids. CDR1 is SGHRS, CDR2 YFSETQ, per germline. Written as DNA, the CDR3 is TGCGCCAGCAGCCCGGGGATCTACAATGGGCAGTTCTTC. Amino acid sequence: CASSPGIYNGQFF.

V is TRBV30 and J is TRBJ1-6; D possibly corresponds to TRBD1 (5 bases). Germline V lookup: CDR1 GTSNPN, CDR2 SVGIG (reference sequence). CDR3 size: 15 residues. Trimming pared 1 base from V and 7 bases from J, leaving 14 bases between. CDR3 DNA sequence: TGTGCCTGGAGTGCCCGGGACCCAAAAAATTCACCCCTCCACTTT. This codes for CAWSARDPKNSPLHF.

This clonotype was detected many times. The rearrangement joins TRBV20-1 to TRBJ2-1; D gene ambiguous. This CDR3 spans 14 amino acids. Between the trimmed V and J ends, which lost 4 bases and 2 bases, there was a span of 12 bases. Germline CDR1 reads DFQATT; CDR2 reads SNEGSKA (reference sequence). CDR3 protein: CSATSADPYNEQFF. CDR3 bases: TGCAGTGCTACCTCGGCGGACCCCTACAATGAGCAGTTCTTC.

This clonotype was seen many times. This chain joins TRBV3-1 and TRBJ2-1; 11 bases fit TRBD2. V shed 3 bases and J 1 base; nucleotides not matched to a gene: 2. CDR1 is LGHDT, CDR2 YNNKEL, per germline (reference sequence). The CDR3 has 16 residues. The chain's CDR3 is CASSQLAGGSYNEQFF. DNA for the CDR3: TGTGCCAGCAGCCAGCTAGCGGGAGGATCCTACAATGAGCAGTTCTTC.

This clonotype was detected many times. This chain links TRBV7-6 with TRBJ2-1; TRBD2 agrees at 8 bases. V lost 2 bases, J lost 8 bases, and 2 bases stayed unmatched. Per the germline V gene, CDR1 is SGHVS and CDR2 is FNYEAQ. This CDR3 is 13 amino acids long. This CDR3 is CASSLLRGDEQFF. The CDR3 region has the DNA TGTGCCAGCAGCTTATTGCGGGGGGATGAGCAGTTCTTC. Full variable domain (missing parts from reference TRBV7-6 and TRBJ2-1): GAGVSQSPRYKVTKRGQDVALRCDPISGHVSLYWYRQALGQGPEFLTYFNYEAQQDKSGLPNDRFSAERPEGSISTLTIQRTEQRDSAMYRCASSLLRGDEQFFGPGTRLTVL.

This chain connects TRBV20-1 to TRBJ2-3; weak D call: TRBD2 (6 bases). This CDR3 contains 16 residues. Deletions cut 5 bases from V and 0 bases from J, with 18 bases between. Germline CDR1 is DFQATT and CDR2 is SNEGSKA (reference sequence). The DNA for the CDR3 is TGCAGTGCTTCGGATAGCGGTCCCGCGAGCACAGATACGCAGTATTTT. Protein product: CSASDSGPASTDTQYF.

This clonotype has more than one count but fewer than ten. At one boundary the junction diverges from the germline segment, which might be a read error. The rearrangement uses TRBV11-2 and TRBJ1-1; D might be TRBD1 (5 bases). Germline-derived CDR1 and CDR2 are SGHAT and FQNNGV. This CDR3 is built from 16 residues. CDR3 sequence (DNA): TGTGCCAGCAGCTCGCCAGGTTCAGGGCGCAACACTGAAGCTTCCTTT. As protein: CASSSPGSGRNTEASF.

The chain is built from TRBV7-8 and TRBJ2-3; the D is unclear. CDR1 is SGHVS, CDR2 FQNEAQ, per germline. V lost 2 bases and J lost 14, with 11 bases in between. The length of the CDR3 is 11 residues. CDR3 amino acids: CASSLTDAPYF. The CDR3 DNA is TGTGCCAGCAGCTTAACAGATGCGCCGTATTTT.

This clonotype was observed at least ten times. This chain's CDR3 is CASSEPPVYGLTALHF. The CDR3 region has the DNA TGCGCCAGCAGTGAGCCCCCCGTTTATGGGCTTACAGCCCTCCACTTT. The V call is TRBV10-2, the J call TRBJ1-6, with D unresolved. Trimming removed 2 bases from V and 14 bases from J, with 22 bases in between. Germline loops: CDR1 WSHSY, CDR2 SAAADI. CDR3 length: 16 amino acids.

There are many counts of this clonotype. The V and J genes are TRBV7-9 and TRBJ2-5, with 12 bases lining up with TRBD1. This CDR3 has 14 residues. The germline V gene encodes CDR1 SEHNR and CDR2 FQNEAQ (reference sequence). After removal of 8 bases from V and 6 bases from J, the junction contained 7 bases not matched to a gene. CDR3 nucleotides: TGTGCCAGCTCGGGGACAGGGGGCTATCAGACCCAGTACTTC. This gives the protein CASSGTGGYQTQYF.

This clonotype has more than one count but fewer than ten. V is TRBV12-3 or TRBV12-4 and J is TRBJ1-1; D might be TRBD1 (5 bases). The CDR3 runs 14 residues. The ends were cut back, 4 bases at V and 5 bases at J, with 14 bases in the middle. CDR3 DNA sequence: TGTGCCAGCAGTTACTCCGGGACGATGACTGAAGCTTTCTTT. Its translation: CASSYSGTMTEAFF.

About this clonotype itself: Because the CDR3 is missing its conserved closing phenylalanine or tryptophan, this is likely a read error. The DNA is omitted, as the CDR3 cannot be located on it reliably, and the CDR3 follows TCRdb's listing. The chain employs TRBV28 and TRBJ2-1; the table assigns TRBD2, which was not confirmed against the DNA. Germline values: CDR1 MDHEN, CDR2 SYDVKM. The CDR3 length equals 11 residues, ends included. CDR3 residues: CASTARDEQVY.

This clonotype was counted at least ten times. The rearrangement links TRBV20-1 to TRBJ2-7, with D maybe TRBD2 (5 bases). The germline gives CDR1 DFQATT, CDR2 SNEGSKA (reference sequence). Deletions cut 3 bases from V and 5 bases from J, with 11 bases between. CDR3 length: 12 residues. The DNA for the CDR3 is TGCAGTGCTAGCCCTACTAGGCACGAGCAGTACTTC. Encoded protein: CSASPTRHEQYF.